The 21 T cell receptor beta chains below come from one sample, sequenced in a study of blood T cell repertoires in COVID-19. Sequencing was performed with immunoSEQ multiplex PCR; in TCRdb, only in-frame clones are kept and a portion is missing. The top ten clones hold roughly 3.9% of a sample with some 200,000 clones, around 87% of them seen once. The sample taken for sequencing was peripheral blood. The origin of the receptors is a man aged 18 to 29 with active or convalescent COVID-19.

CDR3 sequence (DNA): TGTGCCATCAGTGGGGGCAAGAACACTGAAGCTTTCTTT. Its protein is CAISGGKNTEAFF. The V call is TRBV10-3, the J call TRBJ1-1, with D tentatively TRBD1 (5 bases). V shed 4 bases and J shed 1 base, with 7 bases lying between them. Germline V gene data show CDR1 as ENHRY and CDR2 as SYGVKD. CDR3 length: 13 residues.

The rearrangement uses TRBV7-9 and TRBJ2-2; D unresolved. This CDR3 spans 13 amino acids. The V gene lost 5 bases and the J gene lost 7 bases, with 11 bases spanning the gap. Germline-derived CDR1 and CDR2 are SEHNR and FQNEAQ (reference sequence). The CDR3: CASSLTDIGELFF. The DNA of the CDR3 is TGTGCCAGCAGCCTTACAGACATCGGGGAGCTGTTTTTT.

The gene calls are TRBV19 and TRBJ2-1; tentative D call: TRBD1 (5 bases). The germline gives CDR1 LNHDA, CDR2 SQIVND (reference sequence). CDR3 size: 13 residues. The germline V and J ends were trimmed by 4 bases and 6 bases, with 10 bases remaining between them. The CDR3 reads CASSSRVFNEQFF. In DNA form, the CDR3 reads TGTGCCAGTAGTAGCAGGGTTTTCAATGAGCAGTTCTTC.

The genes are TRBV5-1 and TRBJ1-2; 8 bases are shared with TRBD1. V was clipped by 3 bases and J by 4 bases; unmatched bases: 5. Germline CDR1 reads SGHRS; CDR2 reads YFSETQ. CDR3 length: 14 residues. CDR3 residues: CASSSQGAGYGYTF. As DNA, the CDR3 is TGCGCCAGCAGCTCCCAGGGGGCTGGCTATGGCTACACCTTC.

V usage is TRBV24-1 and J usage is TRBJ2-5; maybe TRBD2 (6 bases). CDR1 is KGHDR, CDR2 SFDVKD, per germline. The V end lost 2 bases, the J end lost 5 bases, and 11 bases lay between the germline ends. This CDR3 spans 14 amino acids. CDR3 region: CATSDYAGLETQYF. CDR3 coding DNA: TGTGCCACCAGTGATTACGCGGGATTGGAGACCCAGTACTTC.

The rearrangement joins TRBV9 to TRBJ1-1; tentative D call: TRBD1 (6 bases). Trimming cost V 3 bases and J 2 bases, with 14 bases left between them. CDR1 and CDR2 (germline): SGDLS, YYNGEE. The CDR3 length is 15 residues. The CDR3 spells CASSDYREGNTEAFF. The CDR3 region has the DNA TGTGCCAGCAGCGATTACAGGGAGGGCAACACTGAAGCTTTCTTT.

This chain links TRBV11-2 with TRBJ1-3; D may be TRBD1 (5 bases). Germline CDR1 SGHAT, CDR2 FQNNGV. Trimming removed 4 bases at V and 2 bases at J, with 18 bases between. This CDR3 region has 17 residues. CDR3 DNA sequence: TGTGCCAGCAGCTGGCGGGGACGCGGTGATCCTGGAAACACCATATATTTT. This codes for CASSWRGRGDPGNTIYF.

The chain employs TRBV24-1 and TRBJ2-7; 12 bases are shared with TRBD1. CDR1 is KGHDR and CDR2 is SFDVKD in the germline V gene. The CDR3 contains 18 residues. Losses at the gene ends were 5 bases for V and 2 bases for J; bases not matched to a gene: 12. The CDR3 region is CATSGFALGTGGTYEQYV. CDR3 in DNA: TGTGCCACCAGTGGCTTCGCCCTCGGGACAGGGGGCACCTACGAGCAGTACGTC.

The chain's CDR3 is CASSILRTGYSNQPQHF. In DNA form, the CDR3 reads TGTGCCAGTAGTATCCTCAGGACGGGATATAGCAATCAGCCCCAGCATTTT. The rearrangement links TRBV19 to TRBJ1-5; D is unclear. The germline gives CDR1 LNHDA, CDR2 SQIVND (reference sequence). V lost 3 bases to trimming and J lost 0 bases, with 15 bases between them. This CDR3 has 17 residues.

The chain has TRBV24-1 and TRBJ2-5; D possibly corresponds to TRBD1 (5 bases). Germline CDR1 is KGHDR and CDR2 is SFDVKD. Trimming removed 0 bases from V and 1 base from J, with 8 bases in between. The CDR3 is 15 residues long. This chain's CDR3 is CATSDLWGVQETQYF. The CDR3, as DNA: TGTGCCACCAGTGATTTGTGGGGCGTCCAAGAGACCCAGTACTTC.

The rearrangement joins TRBV6-5 to TRBJ2-7; TRBD2 is a possible D gene (5 bases). From germline, CDR1 is MNHEY and CDR2 SVGAGI. The CDR3 consists of 13 residues. V was trimmed by 7 bases and J by 2 bases, leaving 12 bases between them. CDR3 bases: TGTGCCAGCACCTCGGAGGTGACCTACGAGCAGTACGTC. Translating it yields CASTSEVTYEQYV.

Regarding this clone: The germline gene is not matched at one end of the junction; a read error may be the cause. The chain employs TRBV3-1 (or the pseudogene TRBV3-2) and TRBJ2-5; 9 bases agree with TRBD2. The CDR3 contains 14 residues. From germline, CDR1 is LGHDT and CDR2 YNNKEL (reference sequence). The CDR3 loop is CARSLAGGGETQYF. DNA of the CDR3: TGTGCCCGCAGTCTCGCGGGGGGGGGCGAGACCCAGTACTTC.

This clone was detected only once. This chain connects TRBV6-4 to TRBJ2-5, with 8 bases that match TRBD2. This CDR3 has 13 amino acids. Per germline, CDR1 MRHNA and CDR2 SNTAGT. Trimming removed 8 bases from V and 1 base from J; junction bases left unmatched: 3. CDR3 nucleotides: TGTGCCAGCCCCCGGGGGGGCCAAGAGACCCAGTACTTC. It encodes CASPRGGQETQYF.

The chain joins TRBV6-2 or TRBV6-3 to TRBJ1-2; perhaps TRBD1 as D (6 bases). Per the germline V gene, CDR1 is MNHEY and CDR2 is SVGEGT. The CDR3 has 16 residues. With 5 bases removed from V and 4 bases from J, the gap between germline ends came to 20 bases. CDR3 nucleotides: TGTGCCAGCAGTGGAACAGCGGCGCCAGGGGCCTATGGCTACACCTTC. Translated: CASSGTAAPGAYGYTF.

The chain links TRBV5-4 to TRBJ1-1; D unresolved. The length of the CDR3 is 15 residues. Per germline, CDR1 SGHNT and CDR2 YYREEE (reference sequence). Between the trimmed V and J ends, which lost 1 base and 3 bases, there was a span of 13 bases. The CDR3 coding sequence is TGTGCCAGCAGCTTGTATGTACAGTTTGACACTGAAGCTTTCTTT. Residues: CASSLYVQFDTEAFF.

The rearrangement joins TRBV6-4 to TRBJ1-5; 7 positions match TRBD1. CDR3 length: 15 residues. V shed 0 bases, J shed 7 bases, and the junction held 6 bases outside the gene matches. The germline V gene has CDR1 MRHNA and CDR2 SNTAGT. The CDR3 DNA reads as TGTGCCAGCAGTGACTCGACAGGGCAGTCCCAGCCCCAGCATTTT. Its translation is CASSDSTGQSQPQHF.

The gene calls are TRBV5-1 and TRBJ2-6; 10 nucleotides line up with TRBD1. The J segment lost 8 bases and the V segment lost 4 bases, leaving 21 bases of the junction unmatched. The germline V gene encodes CDR1 SGHRS and CDR2 YFSETQ. This CDR3 has 20 amino acids. The chain's CDR3 is CASSARPGTGDRPRSNVLTF. In nucleotides, the CDR3 is TGCGCCAGCAGCGCACGCCCCGGGACAGGGGATCGCCCCAGGTCCAACGTCCTGACTTTC.

CDR3 sequence (DNA): TGTGCCAGCAGCTTAAGGGGACAGGGGAGCTCCTATAATTCACCCCTCCACTTT. Protein sequence: CASSLRGQGSSYNSPLHF. This chain connects TRBV7-6 to TRBJ1-6; 10 nucleotides line up with TRBD1. The junction had 4 bases not matched to a gene; V was cut back by 2 bases and J by 0 bases. The CDR3 covers 18 residues. The germline V gene has CDR1 SGHVS and CDR2 FNYEAQ.

The V and J genes are TRBV6-5 and TRBJ2-2, with 7 bases identical to TRBD2. Per the germline V gene, CDR1 is MNHEY and CDR2 is SVGAGI. The V and J ends lost 8 bases and 1 base, in that order; junction bases with no gene match: 7. The CDR3 runs 15 residues. The CDR3 sequence is CASWSSGKNTGELFF. The DNA for the CDR3 is TGTGCCAGCTGGTCTAGCGGTAAGAACACCGGGGAGCTGTTTTTT.

This chain uses TRBV4-2 with TRBJ1-1; 9 bases are shared with TRBD1. The V and J ends lost 2 bases and 2 bases, in that order; junction bases with no gene match: 3. In germline, CDR1 is LGHNA, CDR2 YNFKEQ. This CDR3 comprises 15 residues. The DNA for the CDR3 is TGTGCCAGCAGCCAACGGACAGGGGCTAACACTGAAGCTTTCTTT. Protein: CASSQRTGANTEAFF.

The genes are TRBV20-1 and TRBJ2-2, with 8 bases identical to TRBD1. V lost 3 bases to trimming and J lost 6 bases; unmatched junction nucleotides: 6. The germline CDR1 and CDR2 sequences are DFQATT and SNEGSKA (reference sequence). The CDR3 contains 14 residues. CDR3 residues: CSASDAGGAGELFF. The CDR3 DNA reads as TGCAGTGCTAGTGATGCAGGGGGCGCCGGGGAGCTGTTTTTT.